The 7 T cell receptor beta chains reported below all come from one sample, sequenced in a study of T cell responses to AZD1222 COVID-19 vaccine. The data were produced by immunoSEQ multiplex PCR, yet TCRdb's version contains in-frame clones alone and is incomplete. The table has more than 150,000 clones, just over 90% seen once. The sample consisted of peripheral blood, taken 28 days after the second AZD1222 dose. These receptors were collected from an adult who received the AZD1222 COVID-19 vaccine.

The rearrangement joins TRBV21-1 to TRBJ1-3. TRBV21-1 is marked as a pseudogene. The length of the CDR3 is 21 residues. CDR3 protein: CASSKALYRRGGGGIGNTIYF. DNA for the CDR3: TGTGCCAGCAGCAAAGCGCTTTATCGGCGCGGGGGTGGTGGAATTGGAAACACCATATATTTT.

The CDR3 region is CASSVTQRGEQFF. The CDR3 DNA reads TGTGCCAGCAGTGTGACCCAGCGGGGTGAGCAGTTCTTC. The chain carries TRBV2 and TRBJ2-1; 7 bases agree with TRBD2. Germline V gene lookup returns CDR1 SNHLY and CDR2 FYNNEI. This CDR3 contains 13 residues. J was trimmed by 9 bases and V by 4 bases; bases with no gene match: 6. Supplemented by reference TRBV2 and TRBJ2-1, the full variable domain reads EPEVTQTPSHQVTQMGQEVILRCVPISNHLYFYWYRQILGQKVEFLVSFYNNEISEKSEIFDDQFSVERPDGSNFTLKIRSTKLEDSAMYFCASSVTQRGEQFFGPGTRLTVL.

This chain links TRBV7-9 with TRBJ2-5; D call uncertain. Germline CDR1 SEHNR, CDR2 FQNEAQ (reference sequence). The V end lost 8 bases, the J end lost 5 bases, and 9 bases lay between the germline ends. The CDR3 has 11 residues. CDR3 DNA sequence: TGTGCCAGCGGGATTACGGAGACCCAGTACTTC. Translated: CASGITETQYF.

The rearrangement links TRBV30 to TRBJ1-2, with 7 bases aligning to TRBD1. CDR3 size: 15 residues. With V trimmed by 2 bases and J by 4 bases, 10 bases remained unmatched. The germline V gene has CDR1 GTSNPN and CDR2 SVGIG (reference sequence). The CDR3 spells CAWSPRGGRAYGYTF. CDR3 in DNA: TGTGCCTGGAGTCCACGAGGGGGCAGGGCCTATGGCTACACCTTC.

The chain is built from TRBV5-1 and TRBJ1-1; a weak D match, TRBD1 (6 bases). Trimming pared 3 bases from V and 11 bases from J, leaving 17 bases between. The CDR3 spans 13 residues. Germline CDR1 is SGHRS and CDR2 is YFSETQ. The CDR3 is CASSSEEGQWAFF. In DNA form, the CDR3 reads TGCGCCAGCAGCTCCGAAGAGGGACAATGGGCTTTCTTT.

V is TRBV7-9 and J is TRBJ1-5; unclear D gene. The CDR3 loop spans 16 amino acids. Deletions cut 1 base from V and 5 bases from J, with 15 bases between. CDR1 and CDR2 (germline): SEHNR, FQNEAQ (reference sequence). The CDR3 nucleotides read TGTGCCAGCAGCTTAGGGTACACCTCCGAGGATCAGCCCCAGCATTTT. This sequence encodes CASSLGYTSEDQPQHF.

V gene TRBV18 combines with J gene TRBJ1-1; 10 nucleotides align to TRBD1. CDR1 and CDR2 (germline): KGHSH, LQKENI. The trim removed 6 bases at V and 10 bases at J, leaving 11 bases unmatched. This CDR3 has 14 residues. This CDR3 reads CASSLGQGVGVAFF. The CDR3 nucleotides read TGTGCCAGCTCCCTTGGACAGGGGGTAGGTGTAGCTTTCTTT. Variable domain in full (rest from reference TRBV18 and TRBJ1-1): NAGVMQNPRHLVRRRGQEARLRCSPMKGHSHVYWYRQLPEEGLKFMVYLQKENIIDESGMPKERFSAEFPKEGPSILRIQQVVRGDSAAYFCASSLGQGVGVAFFGQGTRLTVV.